This is a list of T cell receptor beta chains from one sample in a study of PD-L1 blockade in urothelial cancer. The data were produced by immunoSEQ multiplex PCR, yet TCRdb's version contains in-frame clones alone and is incomplete. The table lists 40,000 to 60,000 clones, approximately 80% of them singletons, with around 9.1% in the top ten. The sample consisted of PBMCs, taken around atezolizumab (anti-PD-L1) treatment. Every receptor here comes from a man between 65 and 85 years old with urothelial cancer. The CDR3 runs from the conserved cysteine through the conserved F or W. The order of the fields is D gene, J gene, clone size, V gene, CDR3 DNA, CDR3 protein. A D gene is named only where the DNA matches it firmly. Clone size, where shown, is once, few, many, or a class for clones that have expanded.

TRBD2 TRBJ2-1 - TRBV15 TGTGCCACCAGCAGGGCGTGGACTAGCGGATCCGAGCAGTTCTTC CATSRAWTSGSEQFF
- TRBJ2-2 - TRBV19 TGTGCCAGTAGACACGGAGGAGGGACCGGGGAGCTGTTTTTT CASRHGGGTGELFF
- TRBJ2-2 - TRBV11-2 TGTGCCAGCAGCCAACAAACGCCCGGGGAGCTGTTTTTT CASSQQTPGELFF
- TRBJ2-1 - TRBV15 TGTGCCACCAGCAGAGGACTATCGGCCTACAATGAGCAGTTCTTC CATSRGLSAYNEQFF
- TRBJ1-3 - TRBV5-1 TGCGCCAGCAGCTTGGTGGCAGGGGCTGGAAACACCATATATTTT CASSLVAGAGNTIYF
- TRBJ2-3 - TRBV9 TGTGCCAGCAGCGTAGGTAGCCGCACAGATACGCAGTATTTT CASSVGSRTDTQYF
- TRBJ1-4 - TRBV18 TGTGCCAGCTCACCATCGGAGGCTCAGGGGCGGATAAATGAAAAACTGTTTTTT CASSPSEAQGRINEKLFF
- TRBJ1-1 - TRBV11-2 TGTGCCAGCAGCTTAGATCTGGAAGGGGATGGGAACACTGAAGCTTTCTTT CASSLDLEGDGNTEAFF
- TRBJ2-2 - TRBV10-3 TGTGCCATCAGTGAGTCTTACGGGATAGGAAACACCGGGGAGCTGTTTTTT CAISESYGIGNTGELFF
- TRBJ1-2 few TRBV7-9 TGTGCCAGCAGCCCTTATGGCTACACCTTC CASSPYGYTF
- TRBJ1-5 - TRBV30 TGTGCCTGGAGGGGAGGTGCCAATCAGCCCCAGCATTTT CAWRGGANQPQHF
TRBD2 TRBJ2-5 once TRBV2 TGTGCCAGCAGTGAAGCGCCGGCGGGAGGGCCGTACTTC CASSEAPAGGPYF
TRBD2 TRBJ2-3 - TRBV4-1 TGCGCCAGCAGCCTCTCCGGGACTAGCGGGAGAGCAGATACGCAGTATTTT CASSLSGTSGRADTQYF
TRBD1 TRBJ1-5 - TRBV15 TGTGCCACCAGCGGACAGGAATATCAGCCCCAGCATTTT CATSGQEYQPQHF
TRBD1 TRBJ2-5 - TRBV2 TGTGCCAGCAGGAAGGACAGGGGGCAAGAGACCCAGTACTTC CASRKDRGQETQYF
- TRBJ2-1 - TRBV27 TGTGCCAGCAGTTTATATTTCGGGGTGAACAATGAGCAGTTCTTC CASSLYFGVNNEQFF
TRBD1 TRBJ2-5 few TRBV2 TGTGCCAGCAGGAGGACAGGACTGGAGACCCAGTACTTC CASRRTGLETQYF
TRBD2 TRBJ2-3 - TRBV10-2 TGCGCCAGCAGTGAGTTTGGGCTAGCGGGGTCCCTCACAGATACGCAGTATTTT CASSEFGLAGSLTDTQYF
TRBD2 TRBJ2-1 - TRBV2 TGTGCCAGCAGTATTAGCGGGAGAAACAATGAGCAGTTCTTC CASSISGRNNEQFF
TRBD1 TRBJ2-7 - TRBV5-1 TGCGCCAGCGGGGAGGGGACAGGGGGTTATACCTACGAGCAGTACTTC CASGEGTGGYTYEQYF
- TRBJ1-4 - TRBV18 TGTGCCAGCTCACCATCCGGGGGGAATGAAAAACTGTTTTTT CASSPSGGNEKLFF
- TRBJ1-2 - TRBV6-4 TGTGCCAGCAGTATAGGGGGGGCACGCGGAACTGTTACTGGCTACACCTTC CASSIGGARGTVTGYTF
- TRBJ1-1 - TRBV28 TGTGCCAGCAGTTTTCCCGGGTCGAACACTGAAGCAAACTTT CASSFPGSNTEANF
- TRBJ2-5 - TRBV2 TGTGCCACACAGTGGAACCGACAGGGAGGAAAGACCCAGTACTTC CATQWNRQGGKTQYF
- TRBJ2-7 - TRBV5-5 TGTGCCAGCAGCCTGGACTCCTTCTACGAGCAGTACTTC CASSLDSFYEQYF
TRBD2 TRBJ2-1 once TRBV28 TGTGCCAGCAGATCCTCTCCGGGACGGGGGGGACTAGCGGGAGTGGGCGAGCAGTTCTTC CASRSSPGRGGLAGVGEQFF
TRBD1 TRBJ2-2 - TRBV19 TGTGCCAGTAGTACCCACTGGGACAGCTTCGACACCGGGGAGCTGTTTTTT CASSTHWDSFDTGELFF
TRBD2 TRBJ2-3 - TRBV5-1 TGCGCCAGCAGCCCACTGACTAGCGGTGGGGGCATGGATACGCAGTATTTT CASSPLTSGGGMDTQYF
- TRBJ2-3 - TRBV19 TGTGCCAGCGGCATTGGGGGCCATAGCACAGATACGCAGTATTTT CASGIGGHSTDTQYF
- TRBJ1-2 - TRBV28 TGTGCCAGCAGGACCCAGGGATGGGCCTATGGCTACACCTTC CASRTQGWAYGYTF
- TRBJ1-4 - TRBV6-1 TGTGCCAGCAGGGGGCGTGTTGATGAAAAACTGTTTTTT CASRGRVDEKLFF
- TRBJ2-2 - TRBV5-8 TGTGCCAGCAGCTCATCGGGACTGGCCACCGGGGAGCTGTTTTTT CASSSSGLATGELFF
- TRBJ2-3 - TRBV19 TGTGCCAGCAGGGGAGGGGGCACAGATACGCAGTATTTT CASRGGGTDTQYF
TRBD1 TRBJ2-7 - TRBV19 TGTGCCAGTAGTTTTTCCTACAGGGGATCCTACGAGCAGTACTTC CASSFSYRGSYEQYF
TRBD2 TRBJ2-3 - TRBV5-1 TGCGCCAGCAGCTTGGCGGTAGCGGGCTTAAGCACAGATACGCAGTATTTT CASSLAVAGLSTDTQYF
- TRBJ2-5 - TRBV21-1 TGTGCCAGCCGGGGACTAGCGGAGAAAGAGACCCAGTACTTC CASRGLAEKETQYF
- TRBJ2-5 - TRBV5-1 TGCGCCAGCAGCTTGGAATCAGGGGCAGAGAGGGAGACCCAGTACTTC CASSLESGAERETQYF
TRBD1 TRBJ1-2 - TRBV29-1 TGCAGCGTTGAAGGGGACAGGGTTAAAAACTATGGCTACACCTTC CSVEGDRVKNYGYTF
- TRBJ2-1 - TRBV28 TGTGCCAGCAGGGGCAGCTCCTACAATGAGCAGTTCTTC CASRGSSYNEQFF
- TRBJ2-1 - TRBV2 TGTGCCAGCCTAGTGACCTACAATGAGCAGTTCTTC CASLVTYNEQFF
- TRBJ1-3 - TRBV10-3 TGTGCCATCAGTGAGGGGGCAGGGTCCGGAAACACCATATATTTT CAISEGAGSGNTIYF
TRBD1 TRBJ2-7 - TRBV15 TGTGCCACCAGCAGAGGAGGGGGCAGCCGGAGCTCCTACGAGCAGTACTTC CATSRGGGSRSSYEQYF
- TRBJ2-7 - TRBV29-1 TGCAGCGCCGAGCGCCTAGCTGACTACGAGCAGTACTTC CSAERLADYEQYF
TRBD1 TRBJ1-2 - TRBV18 TGTGCCAGCTCACCACCGGGACAGGGCCCTACGGGCTACACCTTC CASSPPGQGPTGYTF
- TRBJ1-1 - TRBV9 TGTGCCAGCAGCCCACTATCAAGGAGTGTCACTGAAGCTTTCTTT CASSPLSRSVTEAFF
- TRBJ2-1 - TRBV9 TGTGCCAGCAGCGTAGAGCGGCAGCCATACAATGAGCAGTTCTTC CASSVERQPYNEQFF
- TRBJ1-1 few TRBV19 TGTGCCAGTAGTATACGGGGAGACACTGAAGCTTTCTTT CASSIRGDTEAFF
- TRBJ2-7 - TRBV5-5 TGTGCCAGCAGCTTGGGAGGGTTGGAACTCTACGAGCAGTACTTC CASSLGGLELYEQYF
- TRBJ1-2 - TRBV18 TGTGCCAGCTCACCACCTTGGAGGTTCGGCTACACCTTC CASSPPWRFGYTF
- TRBJ2-1 few TRBV23-1 TGCGCCAGCAGTCAATCTGGGAGCTCCTACAATGAGCAGTTCTTC CASSQSGSSYNEQFF
- TRBJ1-3 - TRBV5-1 TGCGCCAGCAGCTTGGATCCAGGGGATGACACCATATATTTT CASSLDPGDDTIYF
- TRBJ1-4 - TRBV28 TGTGCCAGCAGTTTTCTCTCCGCAACTAATGAAAAACTGTTTTTT CASSFLSATNEKLFF
TRBD2 TRBJ2-7 - TRBV6-5 TGTGCCAGCAGTTACTCGGGACTAGCGGGAGCGCGCGAGCAGTACTTC CASSYSGLAGAREQYF
- TRBJ2-2 - TRBV19 TGTGCCAGTAGTATGGCTTCAGGGGGGGAGCTGTTTTTT CASSMASGGELFF
TRBD1 TRBJ1-1 few TRBV27 TGTGCCAGCAGTTTACAGGGACAGGGGGGTATAGCAGCTTTCTTT CASSLQGQGGIAAFF
- TRBJ1-5 - TRBV28 TGTGCCAGCAGTATGGACACACAGCCCCAGCATTTT CASSMDTQPQHF
- TRBJ2-2 - TRBV5-1 TGCGCCAGCAGCTTGAGTAGCGCGCGGGGTACCGGGGAGCTGTTTTTT CASSLSSARGTGELFF
TRBD2 TRBJ2-7 - TRBV28 TGTGCCAGCAGTCGGACTAGCGGGACATACGAGCAGTACTTC CASSRTSGTYEQYF
- TRBJ1-1 once TRBV14 TGTGCCAGCAGCCGCAGTTTGGGAGGTGCTGAAGCTTTCTTT CASSRSLGGAEAFF